The 30 T cell receptor beta chains listed next were all sequenced from one sample in a study of blood T cells in healthy people across ages. A second PCR, run for about 6 to 12 cycles, used a sample-barcoded 5' primer plus a J-beta primer mix. TCRdb used MiXCR to reprocess the 5' RACE reads, holding one entry per CDR3 protein. The table lists approximately 780,000 distinct CDR3 sequences, around 25% of them singletons, with over 2.5% in the top ten. The data were also submitted as part of a second study, on T cells of mothers and their children.

The sample comprised blood. The receptors were sampled from a boy under 18 in good health.

The gene calls are TRBV11-1 and TRBJ2-5; possible D gene TRBD1, 6 bases. Per germline, CDR1 SGHAT and CDR2 FQDESV (reference sequence). CDR3 length: 15 residues. V was clipped by 5 bases and J by 3 bases, with 16 bases between them. CDR3 DNA: TGTGCCAGCAGCGCCCGGACAGCCCACAAAGAGACCCAGTACTTC. Amino acids: CASSARTAHKETQYF.

In regard to this clonotype: The junction and the germline gene differ at one end; a read error may be behind it. The CDR3 loop reads CTTLKVGTGYTEAFF. In DNA form, the CDR3 reads TGTACCACGCTAAAGGTGGGGACAGGGTACACTGAAGCTTTCTTT. This chain uses TRBV15 with TRBJ1-1, with 9 bases that match TRBD1. Germline V gene data show CDR1 as LNHNV and CDR2 as YYDKDF (reference sequence). The CDR3 covers 15 residues.

The chain carries TRBV3-1 and TRBJ2-5; tentative D call: TRBD2 (5 bases). CDR3 length: 14 amino acids. From germline, CDR1 is LGHDT and CDR2 YNNKEL (reference sequence). Trimming took 1 base from V and 5 from J, leaving 11 bases between them. CDR3 DNA sequence: TGTGCCAGCAGCCAAGCGGGGTACTCCGAGACCCAGTACTTC. It encodes CASSQAGYSETQYF.

This sequence joins TRBV9 and TRBJ2-5; 8 nucleotides agree with TRBD2. Trimming took 6 bases from V and 5 from J; bases not matched to a gene: 12. CDR1 and CDR2 from the germline V gene are SGDLS and YYNGEE. This CDR3 comprises 15 residues. Here the CDR3 reads CASNPGTRLGETQYF. In DNA, the CDR3 is TGTGCCAGCAACCCCGGGACTAGGTTAGGGGAGACCCAGTACTTC.

This clonotype was found a few times. CDR3 sequence reads: CSALTSGAQETQYF. In DNA form, the CDR3 reads TGCAGTGCTTTAACTAGCGGGGCCCAAGAGACCCAGTACTTC. The chain combines TRBV20-1 with TRBJ2-5, with 10 bases fitting TRBD2. With V trimmed by 5 bases and J by 1 base, 4 bases remained unmatched. Germline-derived CDR1 and CDR2 are DFQATT and SNEGSKA (reference sequence). CDR3 length: 14 amino acids.

This sequence joins TRBV19 and TRBJ2-4; D perhaps matches TRBD1 (5 bases). The V end lost 1 base, the J end lost 7 bases, and 11 bases lay between the germline ends. The CDR3 totals 14 residues. CDR1 is LNHDA, CDR2 SQIVND, per germline (reference sequence). The CDR3 DNA sequence: TGTGCCAGTAGTATAGGGCAGGGTTTGAACATTCAGTACTTC. It translates to CASSIGQGLNIQYF.

In this sample, this clonotype turned up a few times. The chain carries TRBV12-3 or TRBV12-4 and TRBJ1-3; D call uncertain. V was clipped by 2 bases and J by 3 bases, with 5 bases between them. The CDR3 has 13 residues. CDR3 region: CASSLSDGNTIYF. The CDR3 coding sequence is TGTGCCAGCAGTTTATCTGATGGAAACACCATATATTTT.

There are a few counts of this clonotype. The chain couples TRBV5-1 to TRBJ1-2; D is perhaps TRBD1 (6 bases). This CDR3 is built from 16 residues. Trimming cost V 6 bases and J 6 bases, with 24 bases left between them. CDR1 is SGHRS, CDR2 YFSETQ, per germline. The CDR3 bases are TGCGCCAGCACCCAGGGGCGCGGACAACCACGTGATGGCTACACCTTC. This sequence encodes CASTQGRGQPRDGYTF.

V gene TRBV4-1 combines with J gene TRBJ1-1; D ambiguous. Germline V gives CDR1 MGHRA, CDR2 YSYEKL. Trimming stripped 0 bases from V and 3 bases from J, with 14 bases between. The CDR3 contains 16 residues. CDR3 coding DNA: TGCGCCAGCAGCCAAGATCGAGGGTTAATGGACACTGAAGCTTTCTTT. It yields the protein CASSQDRGLMDTEAFF.

This clonotype was counted between two and nine times. V gene TRBV20-1 combines with J gene TRBJ2-7; D gene unclear. V was trimmed by 0 bases and J by 2 bases, leaving 8 bases between them. Germline loops: CDR1 DFQATT, CDR2 SNEGSKA (reference sequence). This CDR3 comprises 13 residues. CDR3 sequence (DNA): TGCAGTGCTAGAGATGGGTCCACCTACGAGCAGTACTTC. Protein product: CSARDGSTYEQYF.

This clonotype has a handful of counts. The chain employs TRBV19 and TRBJ2-1, with D tentatively TRBD1 or TRBD2 (5 bases each). The CDR3 runs 14 residues. Germline V gene data show CDR1 as LNHDA and CDR2 as SQIVND (reference sequence). Trimming pared 8 bases from V and 4 bases from J, leaving 15 bases between. CDR3 in DNA: TGTGCCAGTGCTGCCCGGGGCGAATACAATGAGCAGTTCTTC. Translated, it gives CASAARGEYNEQFF.

The chain has TRBV18 and TRBJ1-1, with 8 nucleotides matching TRBD1. Looked up from germline, CDR1 is KGHSH and CDR2 is LQKENI. J lost 3 bases, V lost 4 bases, and 7 bases had no gene match. CDR3 length equals 15 residues. In DNA form, the CDR3 reads TGTGCCAGCTCACGGACAGGGCGGGGGGACACTGAAGCTTTCTTT. Protein sequence: CASSRTGRGDTEAFF.

As regards this clonotype: Possible read error: a much larger clone is one base away. V gene TRBV9 combines with J gene TRBJ2-5; TRBD2 agrees at 10 bases. The closer fit of TRBJ2-7 to the DNA end suggests the J call may be wrong. Germline CDR1 and CDR2: SGDLS and YYNGEE. This CDR3 has 15 amino acids. For the CDR3, the DNA is TGTGTCAGCAGCGCAACTAGCGGGATCACCTACGAGCAGTACTTC. Protein: CVSSATSGITYEQYF.

This clonotype was seen a handful of times. One end of the junction does not line up with germline, which may come from a read error. V gene TRBV5-1 combines with J gene TRBJ2-7; TRBD2 agrees at 7 bases. The CDR3 covers 14 residues. Germline-derived CDR1 and CDR2 are SGHRS and YFSETQ. The CDR3 nucleotides read TGCGCCAGCGGCTTCGGGACTAACTCCTACGAGCAGTACTTC. Amino acid sequence: CASGFGTNSYEQYF. The variable domain in full, with the rest retrieved from reference TRBV5-1 and TRBJ2-7, is KAGVTQTPRYLIKTRGQQVTLSCSPISGHRSVSWYQQTPGQGLQFLFEYFSETQRNKGNFPGRFSGRQFSNSRSEMNVSTLELGDSALYLCASGFGTNSYEQYFGPGTRLTVT.

Remarks on this clonotype: A much larger clone lies one base from this, so it may be a read error. The chain couples TRBV11-2 to TRBJ1-2; D remains unclear. The CDR3 spans 14 residues. CDR1 SGHAT and CDR2 FQNNGV come from the germline V gene. The CDR3 coding sequence is TGTGCCAGCAGCTTAATGGGCACTAACTATGGCCACACCTTC. Translated, it gives CASSLMGTNYGHTF.

The gene calls are TRBV7-8 and TRBJ2-3, with 13 bases lining up with TRBD2. CDR3 length: 18 amino acids. Germline assignment: CDR1 SGHVS and CDR2 FQNEAQ. Trimming cost V 5 bases and J 1 base; bases outside gene matches: 9. In nucleotides, the CDR3 is TGTGCCAGCAGCCGAATTGGACTAGCGGGAGTCGGCACAGATACGCAGTATTTT. Translating it yields CASSRIGLAGVGTDTQYF.

The V call is TRBV12-3 or TRBV12-4, the J call TRBJ2-5, with a tentative D call TRBD2 (7 bases). TRBJ2-1 explains the end of the DNA better; the J call may be wrong. The CDR3 has 15 residues. The CDR3 loop reads CASSPDGGLNNEQFF. Written as DNA, the CDR3 is TGTGCCAGCAGCCCCGACGGGGGGCTAAACAATGAGCAGTTCTTC.

This clonotype was found a few times. V is TRBV6-5 and J is TRBJ1-1, with a tentative D call TRBD1 (6 bases). The ends were cut back, 4 bases at V and 2 bases at J, with 11 bases in the middle. The germline gives CDR1 MNHEY, CDR2 SVGAGI. The CDR3 loop spans 14 amino acids. The CDR3 DNA reads TGTGCCAGCAGTTTCGGGGGCTCCAACACTGAAGCTTTCTTT. The encoded protein is CASSFGGSNTEAFF.

This clonotype was seen more than once but under ten times. J is TRBJ2-7 and V is TRBV5-6; TRBD2 might be the D (5 bases). The V end was cut by 1 base, the J end by 0 bases, with 14 bases between. There are 16 residues in the CDR3. The V gene's germline CDR1 is SGHDT and CDR2 YYEEEE. Written as DNA, the CDR3 is TGTGCCAGCAGCTTGATTGGGAGCTTTTTCTCCTACGAGCAGTACTTC. Residues: CASSLIGSFFSYEQYF.

This clonotype was seen a handful of times. The chain links TRBV27 to TRBJ2-1; D is unclear. The DNA end lines up better with TRBJ2-5; the J call may be wrong. The CDR3 has 16 amino acids. Per the germline V gene, CDR1 is MNHEY and CDR2 is SMNVEV (reference sequence). CDR3 protein: CASSLGRALLPTTQYF. CDR3 coding DNA: TGTGCCAGCAGTTTGGGCCGGGCCCTACTCCCCACGACCCAGTACTTC.

Comments on this clonotype: Sequence at one end of the junction differs from germline and may be a read error. The chain employs TRBV10-3 and TRBJ2-2; D remains ambiguous. Germline CDR1 and CDR2: ENHRY and SYGVKD. CDR3 length: 15 amino acids. The CDR3, as DNA: TGTGCCATCAGCGAGTCAAGGCCGGGTACCGGGGAGCTGTTTTTT. Its protein product is CAISESRPGTGELFF.

The chain couples TRBV6-5 to TRBJ2-1; 9 bases align to TRBD1. With 8 bases clipped from V and 7 bases from J, the junction kept 9 bases outside the gene matches. The CDR3 consists of 14 residues. Per germline, CDR1 MNHEY and CDR2 SVGAGI. CDR3 sequence: CASEPGTGRNEQFF. The CDR3 coding sequence is TGTGCCAGCGAACCCGGGACAGGGAGGAATGAGCAGTTCTTC.

In this sample, this clonotype turned up a few times. The junction differs from germline at one of its ends, possibly a read error. The rearrangement joins TRBV7-9 to TRBJ1-3; D might be TRBD1 (5 bases). CDR1 and CDR2 from the germline V gene are SEHNR and FQNEAQ (reference sequence). The CDR3 is 14 residues long. CDR3 region: CASGFRQTGNTIYF. CDR3 in DNA: TGTGCCAGCGGCTTCCGACAGACCGGCAACACCATATATTTT. The full variable domain, with the rest looked up from reference TRBV7-9 and TRBJ1-3, is DTGVSQNPRHKITKRGQNVTFRCDPISEHNRLYWYRQTLGQGPEFLTYFQNEAQLEKSRLLSDRFSAERPKGSFSTLEIQRTEQGDSAMYLCASGFRQTGNTIYFGEGSWLTVV.

Concerning this clonotype: With a much larger clone just one base away, this may be a read error. The chain is built from TRBV11-2 and TRBJ2-7; 9 bases agree with TRBD2. Germline V gene lookup returns CDR1 SGHAT and CDR2 FQNNGV. This CDR3 has 15 residues. Trimming removed 2 bases from V and 0 bases from J; junction bases left unmatched: 2. CDR3 in DNA: TGTGCCAGCAGCTTAAGCGGGGGGAACTCCTACGAGCAGTACTTC. Translation gives CASSLSGGNSYEQYF. The full variable domain, with the rest looked up from reference TRBV11-2 and TRBJ2-7, is EAGVAQSPRYKIIEKRQSVAFWCNPISGHATLYWYQQILGQGPKLLIQFQNNGVVDDSQLPKDRFSAERLKGVDSTLKIQPAKLEDSAVYLCASSLSGGNSYEQYFGPGTRLTVT.

This clonotype was seen only a few times. The chain combines TRBV6-6 with TRBJ2-7, with 12 bases matching TRBD2. The CDR3 runs 15 residues. Losses at the gene ends were 5 bases for V and 2 bases for J; bases not matched to a gene: 4. Germline-derived CDR1 and CDR2 are MNHNY and SVGAGI (reference sequence). In nucleotides, the CDR3 is TGTGCCAGCAGTCAACTAGCGGGGGGTACCTACGAGCAGTACTTC. Residues: CASSQLAGGTYEQYF.

The gene calls are TRBV7-9 and TRBJ1-1; no definite D call. This CDR3 has 17 amino acids. Trimming removed 5 bases at V and 2 bases at J, with 21 bases between. Germline CDR1 is SEHNR and CDR2 is FQNEAQ (reference sequence). The CDR3, as DNA: TGTGCCAGCAGCCCTGGGAGCGGGGAGGGTGCAAACACTGAAGCTTTCTTT. Translating gives CASSPGSGEGANTEAFF. Together with reference TRBV7-9 and TRBJ1-1, the CDR3 gives the full variable domain: DTGVSQNPRHKITKRGQNVTFRCDPISEHNRLYWYRQTLGQGPEFLTYFQNEAQLEKSRLLSDRFSAERPKGSFSTLEIQRTEQGDSAMYLCASSPGSGEGANTEAFFGQGTRLTVV.

CDR3 loop: CSPQGAEETQYF. For the CDR3, the DNA is TGCAGCCCTCAGGGGGCAGAGGAGACCCAGTACTTC. The rearrangement uses TRBV29-1 and TRBJ2-5; 8 bases are a match to TRBD1. Germline values: CDR1 SQVTM, CDR2 ANQGSEA. The CDR3 sequence is 12 residues long. V trimming: 8 bases; J trimming: 5 bases; junction bases outside the gene matches: 7.

The chain combines TRBV29-1 with TRBJ2-3; perhaps TRBD2 as D (7 bases). V lost 8 bases, J lost 0 bases, and 15 bases lay in between. This CDR3 region has 14 residues. Germline-derived CDR1 and CDR2 are SQVTM and ANQGSEA. In nucleotides, the CDR3 is TGCAGCATGGGGGGGCTTGGTAGCACAGATACGCAGTATTTT. Translated, it gives CSMGGLGSTDTQYF.

This chain joins TRBV18 and TRBJ1-6; D is perhaps TRBD1 (5 bases). The CDR3 has 14 amino acids. Germline CDR1 and CDR2: KGHSH and LQKENI. V was pared by 2 bases and J by 4 bases, with 6 bases between. The CDR3 nucleotides read TGTGCCAGCTCACCAAGGGGATATAATTCACCCCTCCACTTT. It specifies CASSPRGYNSPLHF.

This rearrangement joins TRBV30 to TRBJ2-5; D call uncertain. The J call is in doubt because the DNA end fits TRBJ2-7 better. This CDR3 region has 15 residues. Germline V gene sequence: CDR1 GTSNPN, CDR2 SVGIG (reference sequence). The CDR3 DNA reads TGTGCCTGGAGTCCGACCTTATTGATCCCCTACGAGCAGTACTTC. Protein sequence: CAWSPTLLIPYEQYF.